Listed here are 22 T cell receptor beta chains from one sample, sequenced in a study of regulatory T cells in long-lasting Graves disease. Libraries of TCR beta came from iRepertoire HTBI primers plus Arm-PCR of CDR3 regions. TCRdb passed the multiplex PCR reads through MiXCR, listing each CDR3 protein once. The sample lists about 560,000 distinct CDR3 sequences, around 15% occurring once. The sample's time point: newly diagnosed GD, antithyroid drugs for less than 3 months. RNA from PBMCs was the source of the TCR library. This sample was shared with a second study, whose subject was T cells in Graves' hyperthyroidism and ophthalmopathy.

Sequencing used peripheral blood mononuclear cells (PBMCs), obtained at new diagnosis, from a patient treated with antithyroid drugs. These receptors all stem from a man between 18 and 29 years old with Graves disease.

The J gene is TRBJ2-7, the V gene TRBV9; perhaps TRBD1 as D (6 bases). CDR1 is SGDLS, CDR2 YYNGEE, per germline. V lost 2 bases and J 8 bases, leaving 17 bases between the germline ends. The CDR3 spans 14 residues. CDR3 sequence: CASSVTYTGLKQYF. The CDR3 bases are TGTGCCAGCAGCGTTACGTACACAGGGTTAAAGCAGTACTTC.

This sequence joins TRBV30 and TRBJ2-5, with D unclear. There are 12 residues in the CDR3. From germline, CDR1 is GTSNPN and CDR2 SVGIG (reference sequence). Trimming left V 2 bases short and J 5 bases short, with 9 bases between. DNA for the CDR3: TGTGCCTGGAGTCCAGCCCGGGAGACCCAGTACTTC. It encodes CAWSPARETQYF.

Only a few counts were recorded for this clonotype. The CDR3 reads CASSRGTGEYEQYF. The CDR3 DNA sequence: TGTGCCAGCAGCCGAGGGACAGGGGAATACGAGCAGTACTTC. The chain links TRBV6-1 to TRBJ2-7; TRBD1 aligns across 10 bases. V gave up 6 bases and J gave up 4 bases; unmatched junction bases: 6. Germline assignment: CDR1 MNHNS and CDR2 SASEGT. The CDR3 is made up of 14 amino acids.

This clonotype has a handful of counts. The junction shows a germline mismatch at one end, possibly a read error. The chain recombines TRBV20-1 with TRBJ2-7; perhaps TRBD2 as D (5 bases). CDR1 and CDR2 (germline): DFQATT, SNEGSKA (reference sequence). The CDR3 runs to 13 residues. The CDR3 nucleotides read TGCGGTGCTAGAGAGGAGCGGAACTACGAGCAGTACTTC. Translating gives CGAREERNYEQYF.

This clonotype came up many times. The chain employs TRBV28 and TRBJ1-6; D may be TRBD1 (6 bases). Germline V gives CDR1 MDHEN, CDR2 SYDVKM. This CDR3 has 13 amino acids. Trimming cost V 6 bases and J 18 bases, with 21 bases left between them. The DNA for the CDR3 is TGTGCCAGCAGCCCAACCGGGGGGCCCCGCCCCCACTTT. Translated, it gives CASSPTGGPRPHF.

Of note for this clonotype: A much bigger clone sits one base away, suggesting this may be a read error. This chain links TRBV12-3 or TRBV12-4 with TRBJ2-1, with TRBD1 matching over 7 bases. V shed 7 bases, J shed 13 bases, and the junction held 13 bases outside the gene matches. The CDR3 runs 13 residues. The CDR3 here is CASTQGVQETQFF. The DNA of the CDR3 is TGTGCCAGCACCCAGGGGGTACAAGAGACCCAGTTCTTC.

With regard to this clonotype: A much larger clone differs by one base, so this may be a read error. This chain connects TRBV7-3 to TRBJ2-1, with 7 bases matching TRBD2. The CDR3 is 16 residues long. V lost 0 bases, J lost 4 bases, and 6 bases stayed unmatched. Germline lookup yields CDR1 SGHTA and CDR2 FQGTGA. CDR3 in DNA: TGTGCCAGCAGCTTAACCCTGGGAGGGCGATACAATGAGCAGTTCTTC. Protein: CASSLTLGGRYNEQFF.

There are many counts of this clonotype. The rearrangement uses TRBV6-5 and TRBJ1-2, with 7 bases identical to TRBD1. Germline CDR1 and CDR2: MNHEY and SVGAGI. The CDR3 covers 17 residues. The V and J ends lost 0 bases and 3 bases, in that order; junction bases with no gene match: 10. The CDR3 nucleotides read TGTGCCAGCAGTTACTCGAGAAGGGTTGGGACAGACTATGGCTACACCTTC. Protein sequence: CASSYSRRVGTDYGYTF.

This clonotype was recorded at least ten times. CDR3 DNA: TGCAGCGGACTAGCGGGAGTTGATGAGCAGTTCTTC. This codes for CSGLAGVDEQFF. The V gene is TRBV20-1, the J gene TRBJ2-1, with TRBD2 matching over 13 bases. The CDR3 spans 12 residues. The germline V gene has CDR1 DFQATT and CDR2 SNEGSKA (reference sequence).

The CDR3 DNA follows: TGTGCCAGCCACTTCGTGTGGCAGGGTACCCAGCCCCAGCATTTT. Its protein product is CASHFVWQGTQPQHF. The V call is TRBV5-8, the J call TRBJ1-5, with a weak D call TRBD1 (5 bases). V shed 7 bases and J shed 7 bases, with 21 bases lying between them. The germline V gene encodes CDR1 SGHTS and CDR2 YDEGEE. The CDR3 has 15 residues.

In its sample, this clonotype was seen many times. The genes are TRBV28 and TRBJ2-5; possible D gene TRBD1, 5 bases. Germline CDR1 MDHEN, CDR2 SYDVKM. The CDR3 is 16 residues long. Trimming stripped 2 bases from V and 3 bases from J, with 16 bases between. The CDR3 nucleotides read TGTGCCAGCAGTTTAGAAGCAGGGAAGGTTAAAGAGACCCAGTACTTC. Translated, it gives CASSLEAGKVKETQYF.

This clonotype was seen a handful of times. The chain has TRBV9 and TRBJ1-6, with D uncertain. The germline V gene has CDR1 SGDLS and CDR2 YYNGEE. Trimming shortened V by 5 bases and J by 5 bases, and 11 bases separated the two germline ends. The CDR3 is made up of 14 amino acids. CDR3 DNA sequence: TGTGCCAGCAGGGGTCCGCTAGATAATTCACCCCTCCACTTT. Amino acids: CASRGPLDNSPLHF.

The chain recombines TRBV9 with TRBJ2-7, with TRBD2 matching over 8 bases. Germline V gene lookup returns CDR1 SGDLS and CDR2 YYNGEE. J was trimmed by 3 bases and V by 0 bases; bases with no gene match: 5. The CDR3 has 15 amino acids. CDR3 region: CASSVDPGGVYEQYF. CDR3 bases: TGTGCCAGCAGCGTAGACCCGGGAGGGGTCTACGAGCAGTACTTC.

The chain is built from TRBV24-1 and TRBJ2-3; possibly TRBD1 for D (5 bases). Germline CDR1 and CDR2: KGHDR and SFDVKD. This CDR3 comprises 14 residues. V was clipped by 3 bases and J by 5 bases, with 11 bases between them. DNA for the CDR3: TGTGCCACCAGTGATCCACAAAGGGGAGATACGCAGTATTTT. Translated: CATSDPQRGDTQYF.

V is TRBV11-2 and J is TRBJ2-1; 12 nucleotides agree with TRBD2. CDR1 is SGHAT, CDR2 FQNNGV, per germline. This CDR3 comprises 17 residues. V dropped 4 bases and J dropped 6; count of bases not matched to a gene: 10. The CDR3 sequence is CASSSGLAGMLRNEQFF. CDR3 bases: TGTGCCAGCAGCTCGGGACTAGCGGGCATGCTTCGCAATGAGCAGTTCTTC.

This clonotype was recorded many times. The chain recombines TRBV18 with TRBJ1-5; D ambiguous. Germline values: CDR1 KGHSH, CDR2 LQKENI. The CDR3 extends over 13 amino acids. Deletions cut 2 bases from V and 5 bases from J, with 7 bases between. This chain's CDR3 is CASSPAGDQPQHF. CDR3 bases: TGTGCCAGCTCACCAGCAGGCGATCAGCCCCAGCATTTT.

The table lists this clonotype with many counts. The chain joins TRBV30 to TRBJ1-1, with D maybe TRBD1 (6 bases). V lost 8 bases, J lost 8 bases, and 24 bases lay in between. CDR3 length: 14 residues. Germline V gene lookup returns CDR1 GTSNPN and CDR2 SVGIG (reference sequence). CDR3 amino acids: CAMLPPGADSEAFF. The CDR3 DNA sequence: TGTGCCATGCTACCCCCGGGGGCCGACAGCGAAGCTTTCTTT.

The J gene is TRBJ2-2, the V gene TRBV4-2; 8 positions match TRBD2. The J segment lost 2 bases and the V segment lost 5 bases, leaving 10 bases of the junction unmatched. The germline V gene has CDR1 LGHNA and CDR2 YNFKEQ. The CDR3 covers 17 residues. CDR3 in amino acids: CASSSHSGGPNTGELFF. The CDR3 bases are TGTGCCAGCAGCTCTCATTCGGGAGGGCCAAACACCGGGGAGCTGTTTTTT.

This clonotype has at least ten counts. V gene TRBV7-9 combines with J gene TRBJ2-7; 8 bases line up with TRBD1. The CDR3 has 12 residues. Germline trimming cut 8 bases from V and 6 bases from J; bases unmatched to any gene: 6. CDR1 and CDR2 (germline): SEHNR, FQNEAQ (reference sequence). The CDR3 DNA sequence: TGTGCCAGCTCTCCAGGGGGCAGCGAGCAGTACTTC. It codes for CASSPGGSEQYF.

This clonotype came up many times. This rearrangement joins TRBV27 to TRBJ2-1, with 9 nucleotides matching TRBD1. The V and J ends lost 6 bases and 4 bases, in that order; junction bases with no gene match: 7. This CDR3 comprises 15 residues. The germline CDR1 and CDR2 sequences are MNHEY and SMNVEV (reference sequence). The CDR3: CASRPGQGQYNEQFF. DNA of the CDR3: TGTGCCAGCAGACCAGGACAGGGGCAGTACAATGAGCAGTTCTTC.

The sample holds many counts of this clonotype. This sequence joins TRBV24-1 and TRBJ1-1; D possibly corresponds to TRBD1 (6 bases). Deletions cut 4 bases from V and 1 base from J, with 18 bases between. The CDR3 length is 17 residues. From germline, CDR1 is KGHDR and CDR2 SFDVKD. The CDR3 DNA reads TGTGCCACCAGTGACCTAACAGGGACCGGGAGGAACACTGAAGCTTTCTTT. Protein product: CATSDLTGTGRNTEAFF.

At least ten counts were recorded for this clonotype. V usage is TRBV7-9 and J usage is TRBJ1-1; D might be TRBD1 (5 bases). CDR1 and CDR2 (germline): SEHNR, FQNEAQ (reference sequence). Trimming took off 5 bases at V and 5 bases at J, with 15 bases between the two ends. The CDR3 is made up of 14 amino acids. The CDR3 is CASSPSEGRTEAFF. CDR3 sequence (DNA): TGTGCCAGCAGCCCTTCTGAGGGACGGACTGAAGCTTTCTTT.